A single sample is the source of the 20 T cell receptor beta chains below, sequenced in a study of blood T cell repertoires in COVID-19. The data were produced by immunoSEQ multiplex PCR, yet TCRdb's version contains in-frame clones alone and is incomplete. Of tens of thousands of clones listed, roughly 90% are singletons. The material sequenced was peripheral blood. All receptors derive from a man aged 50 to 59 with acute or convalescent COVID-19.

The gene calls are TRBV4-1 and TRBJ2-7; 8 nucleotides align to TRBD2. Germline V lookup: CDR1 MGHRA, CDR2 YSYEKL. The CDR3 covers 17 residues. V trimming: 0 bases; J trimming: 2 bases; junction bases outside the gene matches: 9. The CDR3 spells CASSQDVTSGITYEQYF. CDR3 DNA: TGCGCCAGCAGCCAAGATGTCACTAGCGGAATAACCTACGAGCAGTACTTC.

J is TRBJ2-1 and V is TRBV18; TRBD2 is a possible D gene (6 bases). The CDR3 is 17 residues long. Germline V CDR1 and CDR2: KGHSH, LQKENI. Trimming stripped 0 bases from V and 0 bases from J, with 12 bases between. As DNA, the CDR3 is TGTGCCAGCTCACCACCGTTGATAGCGGCCTCCTACAATGAGCAGTTCTTC. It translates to CASSPPLIAASYNEQFF.

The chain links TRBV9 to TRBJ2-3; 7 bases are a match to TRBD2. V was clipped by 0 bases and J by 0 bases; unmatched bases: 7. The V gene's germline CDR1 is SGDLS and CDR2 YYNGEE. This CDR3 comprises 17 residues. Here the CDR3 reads CASSVGVQRGSTDTQYF. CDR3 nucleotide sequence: TGTGCCAGCAGCGTAGGAGTCCAGCGGGGTAGCACAGATACGCAGTATTTT.

As DNA, the CDR3 is TGTGCCATCAGTGATAAGGAGGGACAGGGGAATGGTGAAGCTTTCTTT. Protein sequence: CAISDKEGQGNGEAFF. The rearrangement links TRBV10-3 to TRBJ1-1; 10 bases line up with TRBD1. Germline CDR1 is ENHRY and CDR2 is SYGVKD. The CDR3 length is 16 residues. Losses at the gene ends were 3 bases for V and 7 bases for J; bases not matched to a gene: 11.

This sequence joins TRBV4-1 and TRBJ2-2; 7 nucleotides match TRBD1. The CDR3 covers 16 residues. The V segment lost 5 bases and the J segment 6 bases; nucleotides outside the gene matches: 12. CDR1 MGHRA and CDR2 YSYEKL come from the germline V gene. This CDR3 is CASSYRTDRVAGELFF. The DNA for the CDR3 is TGCGCCAGCAGCTATCGTACCGACAGGGTTGCCGGGGAGCTGTTTTTT.

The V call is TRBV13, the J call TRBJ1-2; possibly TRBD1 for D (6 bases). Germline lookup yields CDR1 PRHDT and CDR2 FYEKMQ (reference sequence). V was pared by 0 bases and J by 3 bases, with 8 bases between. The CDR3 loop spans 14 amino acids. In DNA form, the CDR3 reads TGTGCCAGCAGCTTAGGGGACAGTGACTATGGCTACACCTTC. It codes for CASSLGDSDYGYTF.

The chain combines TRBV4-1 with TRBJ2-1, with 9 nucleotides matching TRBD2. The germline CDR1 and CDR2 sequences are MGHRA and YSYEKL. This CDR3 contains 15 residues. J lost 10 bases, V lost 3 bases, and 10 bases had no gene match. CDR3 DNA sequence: TGCGCCAGCAGCCACGCGGGGGGGCCTTTTCACGAGCAGTTCTTC. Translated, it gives CASSHAGGPFHEQFF.

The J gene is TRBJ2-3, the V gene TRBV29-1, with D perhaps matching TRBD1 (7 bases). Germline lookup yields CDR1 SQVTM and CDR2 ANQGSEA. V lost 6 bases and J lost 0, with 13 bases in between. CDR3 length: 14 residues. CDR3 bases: TGCAGCGTACCGACAGGGACTAGCACAGATACGCAGTATTTT. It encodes CSVPTGTSTDTQYF.

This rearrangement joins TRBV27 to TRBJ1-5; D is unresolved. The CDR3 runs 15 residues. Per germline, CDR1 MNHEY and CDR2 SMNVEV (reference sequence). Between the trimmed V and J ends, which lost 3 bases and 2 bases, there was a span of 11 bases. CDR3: CASSFRGSGNQPQHF. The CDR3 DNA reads TGTGCCAGCAGTTTTCGTGGTTCGGGCAATCAGCCCCAGCATTTT.

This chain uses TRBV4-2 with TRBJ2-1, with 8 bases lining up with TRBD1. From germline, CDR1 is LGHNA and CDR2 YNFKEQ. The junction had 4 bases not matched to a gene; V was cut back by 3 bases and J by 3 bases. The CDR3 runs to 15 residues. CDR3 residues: CASSHVGQGYNEQFF. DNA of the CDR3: TGTGCCAGCAGCCATGTTGGACAGGGCTACAATGAGCAGTTCTTC.

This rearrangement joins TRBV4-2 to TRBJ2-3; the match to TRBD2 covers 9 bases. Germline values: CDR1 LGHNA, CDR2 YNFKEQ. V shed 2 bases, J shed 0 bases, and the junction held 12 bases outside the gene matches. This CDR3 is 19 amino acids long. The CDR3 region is CASSQRAISGGSSTDTQYF. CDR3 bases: TGTGCCAGCAGCCAAAGGGCGATTAGCGGGGGATCTAGCACAGATACGCAGTATTTT.

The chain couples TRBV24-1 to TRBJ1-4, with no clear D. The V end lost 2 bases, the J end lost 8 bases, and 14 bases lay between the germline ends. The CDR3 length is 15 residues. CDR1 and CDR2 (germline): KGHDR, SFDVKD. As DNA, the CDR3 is TGTGCCACCAGTGATTCAAGCACCCTTTCCGAAAAACTGTTTTTT. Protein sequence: CATSDSSTLSEKLFF.

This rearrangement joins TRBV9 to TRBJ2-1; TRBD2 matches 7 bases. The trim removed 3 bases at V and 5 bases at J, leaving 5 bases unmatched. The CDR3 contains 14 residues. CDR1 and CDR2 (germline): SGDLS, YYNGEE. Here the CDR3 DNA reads TGTGCCAGCAGCGCGGGGCTAGCGGACAATGAGCAGTTCTTC. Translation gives CASSAGLADNEQFF.

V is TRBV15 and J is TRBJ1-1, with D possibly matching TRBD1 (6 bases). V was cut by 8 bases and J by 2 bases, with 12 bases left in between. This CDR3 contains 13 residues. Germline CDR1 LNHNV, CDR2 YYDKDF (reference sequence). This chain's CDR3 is CATGRGGNTEAFF. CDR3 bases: TGTGCCACCGGGCGGGGGGGCAACACTGAAGCTTTCTTT.

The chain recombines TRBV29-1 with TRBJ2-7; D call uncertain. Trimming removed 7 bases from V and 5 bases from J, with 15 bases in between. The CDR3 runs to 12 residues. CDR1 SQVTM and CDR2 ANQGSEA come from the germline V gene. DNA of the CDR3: TGCAGCGCCGCATCAGAGGCTCACGAGCAGTACTTC. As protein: CSAASEAHEQYF.

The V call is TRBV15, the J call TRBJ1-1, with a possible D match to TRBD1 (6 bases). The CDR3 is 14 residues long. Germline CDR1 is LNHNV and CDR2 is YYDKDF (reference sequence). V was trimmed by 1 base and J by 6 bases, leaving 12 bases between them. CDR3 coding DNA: TGTGCCACCAGCAGAGGCCAGGGGCGGCCTGAAGCTTTCTTT. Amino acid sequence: CATSRGQGRPEAFF.

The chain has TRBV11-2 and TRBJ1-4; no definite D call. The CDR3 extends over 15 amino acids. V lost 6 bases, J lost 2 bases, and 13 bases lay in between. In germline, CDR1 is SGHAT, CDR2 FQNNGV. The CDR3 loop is CASRRGPNTNEKLFF. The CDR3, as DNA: TGTGCCAGCAGACGAGGCCCGAACACTAATGAAAAACTGTTTTTT.

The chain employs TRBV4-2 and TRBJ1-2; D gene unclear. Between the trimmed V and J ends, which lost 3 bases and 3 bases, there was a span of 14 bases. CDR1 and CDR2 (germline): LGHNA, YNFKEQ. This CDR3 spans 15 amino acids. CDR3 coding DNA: TGTGCCAGCAGCCAGGTAATGGGCCAACACTATGGCTACACCTTC. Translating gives CASSQVMGQHYGYTF.

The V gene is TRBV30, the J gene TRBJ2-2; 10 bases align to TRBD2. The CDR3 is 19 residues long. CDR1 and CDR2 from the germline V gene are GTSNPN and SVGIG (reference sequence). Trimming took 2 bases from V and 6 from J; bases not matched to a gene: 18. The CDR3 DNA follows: TGTGCCTGGAGTTCTGGGTTCTACGCTAGCGGGAGAGGGGCCGGGGAGCTGTTTTTT. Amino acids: CAWSSGFYASGRGAGELFF.

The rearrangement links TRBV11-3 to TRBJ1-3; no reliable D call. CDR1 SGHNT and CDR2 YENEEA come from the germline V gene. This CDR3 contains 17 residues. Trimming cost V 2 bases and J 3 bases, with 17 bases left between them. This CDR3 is CASSLSSSVPGGNTIYF. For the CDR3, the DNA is TGTGCCAGCAGCTTATCCTCGTCCGTTCCCGGTGGAAACACCATATATTTT.